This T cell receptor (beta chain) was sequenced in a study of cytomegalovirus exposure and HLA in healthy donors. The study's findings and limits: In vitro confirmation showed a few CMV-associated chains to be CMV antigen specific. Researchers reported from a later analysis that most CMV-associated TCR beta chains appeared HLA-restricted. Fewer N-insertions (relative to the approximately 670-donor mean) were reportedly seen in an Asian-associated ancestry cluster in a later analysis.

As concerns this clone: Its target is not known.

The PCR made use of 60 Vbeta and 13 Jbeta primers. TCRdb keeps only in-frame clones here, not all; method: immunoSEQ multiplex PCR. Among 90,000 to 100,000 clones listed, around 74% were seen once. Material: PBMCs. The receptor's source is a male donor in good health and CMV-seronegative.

The CDR3 reads CASSSPLAANTGELFF. The CDR3 DNA reads TGTGCCAGCAGCTCCCCCCTAGCGGCGAACACCGGGGAGCTGTTTTTT. The chain combines TRBV5-4 with TRBJ2-2; TRBD2 aligns across 7 bases. Germline-derived CDR1 and CDR2 are SGHNT and YYREEE (reference sequence). After removal of 3 bases from V and 0 bases from J, the junction contained 5 bases not matched to a gene. This CDR3 spans 16 amino acids.